Each of the 7 T cell receptor beta chains below was sequenced from the same sample in a study of CD4 T cells in relation to SARS-CoV-2 and coronaviruses. Only in-frame clones appear in the TCRdb table, and some are missing; sequencing was by immunoSEQ multiplex PCR. This repertoire shows about 38,000 clones, approximately 88% found once; its top ten account for roughly a tenth. The source material was memory CD4+ T cells from PBMCs. The source is an adult with COVID-19.

V usage is TRBV3-1 (or the pseudogene TRBV3-2) and J usage is TRBJ1-1; D is uncertain. This CDR3 has 15 residues. The germline V gene has CDR1 LGHDT and CDR2 YNNKEL (reference sequence). V lost 2 bases to trimming and J lost 4 bases, with 14 bases between them. This chain's CDR3 is CASSQNFAGLTEAFF. The DNA of the CDR3 is TGTGCCAGCAGCCAAAACTTTGCAGGTCTCACTGAAGCTTTCTTT.

The V call is TRBV28, the J call TRBJ2-7; D unresolved. The V gene lost 2 bases and the J gene lost 3 bases, with 8 bases spanning the gap. This CDR3 region has 13 residues. Germline CDR1 reads MDHEN; CDR2 reads SYDVKM. The chain's CDR3 is CASSLQAVYEQYF. The DNA of the CDR3 is TGTGCCAGCAGTTTACAAGCAGTCTACGAGCAGTACTTC.

The chain joins TRBV10-2 to TRBJ2-5, with 13 bases fitting TRBD2. The CDR3 totals 15 residues. Trimming at V came to 7 bases and at J to 0 bases, leaving 2 bases not matched to a gene. Germline CDR1 WSHSY, CDR2 SAAADI. In nucleotides, the CDR3 is TGCGCCAGCAAGGGGACTAGCGGGGACCAAGAGACCCAGTACTTC. Translation: CASKGTSGDQETQYF.

There are a few counts of this clone. The CDR3 reads CASSPSGGNQPQHF. Written as DNA, the CDR3 is TGTGCCAGCAGCCCCTCAGGGGGAAATCAGCCCCAGCATTTT. The chain has TRBV7-3 and TRBJ1-5; 7 positions match TRBD1. This CDR3 region has 14 residues. The germline gives CDR1 SGHTA, CDR2 FQGTGA. Germline trimming cut 5 bases from V and 4 bases from J; bases unmatched to any gene: 5.

The chain recombines TRBV4-1 with TRBJ2-3, with TRBD2 matching 11 bases. The ends lost 3 bases at V and 7 bases at J; junction bases unmatched: 12. The CDR3 has 17 residues. Germline CDR1 MGHRA, CDR2 YSYEKL. CDR3 sequence (DNA): TGCGCCAGCAGCCAGCCGGGACTAGCGGTTCAAGGGAATACGCAGTATTTT. Translated: CASSQPGLAVQGNTQYF.

The CDR3 is CASSGVAANYGYTF. CDR3 in DNA: TGTGCCAGCAGTGGGGTGGCTGCTAACTATGGCTACACCTTC. J is TRBJ1-2 and V is TRBV28; no reliable D call. Germline V gene data show CDR1 as MDHEN and CDR2 as SYDVKM. Trimming left V 5 bases short and J 0 bases short, with 10 bases between. The CDR3 consists of 14 residues.

This chain uses TRBV3-1 (or the pseudogene TRBV3-2) with TRBJ2-7; TRBD2 is a possible D gene (5 bases). Germline V gene sequence: CDR1 LGHDT, CDR2 YNNKEL (reference sequence). This CDR3 comprises 15 residues. The V end was cut by 4 bases, the J end by 0 bases, with 13 bases between. The CDR3 sequence is CASSPRDFTSYEQYF. CDR3 DNA sequence: TGTGCCAGCAGCCCTCGGGATTTTACCTCCTACGAGCAGTACTTC.